This is a list of T cell receptor beta chains from one sample in a study of identical twins. TCRdb reprocessed the 5' RACE reads with MiXCR, giving one entry per CDR3 protein. The repertoire includes 1.5 million to 2 million distinct CDR3 sequences, 25% to 35% of them detected once, and 0.27% sits in the top ten. Sequenced material: cord blood. The receptors originated from a newborn girl in good health. Both conserved end residues are part of each CDR3. Fields, in order: J gene, clone size, D gene, V gene, CDR3 protein, CDR3 DNA. D genes are given only for firm matches. Clone size, where shown, is once, few, many, or a class for clones that have expanded.

>TRBJ1-2|-|-|TRBV28
CASSLEQLVYGYTF
TGTGCCAGCAGTTTGGAACAGCTAGTCTATGGCTACACCTTC
>TRBJ1-2|once|-|TRBV12-3/TRBV12-4
CASSDLGPRGGYTF
TGTGCCAGCAGTGACCTGGGACCGAGAGGTGGCTACACCTTC
>TRBJ2-7|-|-|TRBV12-3/TRBV12-4
CASSSHMGRGSYEQYF
TGTGCCAGCAGTTCCCATATGGGCAGGGGCTCCTACGAGCAGTACTTC
>TRBJ1-1|-|TRBD1|TRBV28
CASSYEGAETEAFF
TGTGCCAGCAGCTACGAGGGGGCGGAGACTGAAGCTTTCTTT
>TRBJ1-2|few|-|TRBV20-1
CSARKDSYPYLYGYTF
TGCAGTGCTAGAAAGGACAGTTATCCCTACCTCTATGGCTACACCTTC
>TRBJ2-2|few|-|TRBV2
CASSAPLKGTGELFF
TGTGCCAGCAGTGCTCCCTTGAAAGGGACCGGGGAGCTGTTTTTT
>TRBJ2-3|few|TRBD2|TRBV4-2
CASSHVAGGGPDTQYF
TGTGCCAGCAGCCACGTAGCGGGGGGGGGACCAGATACGCAGTATTTT
>TRBJ2-3|-|-|TRBV20-1
CSARDESRGLARTDTQYF
TGCAGTGCTAGAGATGAGAGCAGAGGCCTAGCCCGCACAGATACGCAGTATTTT
>TRBJ2-3|few|TRBD2|TRBV5-1
CASSFRLAGVLGTDTQYF
TGCGCCAGCAGCTTTCGCCTAGCGGGAGTGTTAGGCACAGATACGCAGTATTTT
>TRBJ1-6|many|-|TRBV5-1
CASSLGSSYNSPLHF
TGTGCCAGCAGTTTAGGGAGCTCCTATAATTCACCCCTCCACTTT
>TRBJ2-1|-|TRBD2|TRBV20-1
CSARRLHRLAGDRGPYNEQFF
TGCAGTGCTAGAAGACTGCATAGACTAGCGGGAGATAGGGGCCCTTACAATGAGCAGTTCTTC
>TRBJ2-3|once|-|TRBV5-1
CASSMGRGTDTQYF
TGCGCCAGCAGCATGGGACGTGGCACAGATACGCAGTATTTT
>TRBJ2-3|few|-|TRBV27
CASSSPHRVKGTDTQYF
TGTGCCAGCAGTTCCCCCCACAGGGTAAAGGGCACAGATACGCAGTATTTT
>TRBJ1-4|-|-|TRBV6-1
CASGGTGNEKLFF
TGTGCCAGCGGAGGGACGGGGAATGAAAAACTGTTTTTT
>TRBJ2-1|-|TRBD2|TRBV5-1
CASSLIGPSGRANYNEQFF
TGCGCCAGCAGCTTGATTGGTCCTAGCGGGAGGGCCAACTACAATGAGCAGTTCTTC
>TRBJ1-1|-|-|TRBV5-1
CASSLEGRLRGTEAFF
TGCGCCAGCAGCTTGGAGGGTCGACTTAGGGGCACTGAAGCTTTCTTT
>TRBJ2-1|-|-|TRBV6-1
CASSETAWTQFF
TGTGCCAGCAGTGAAACTGCTTGGACACAGTTCTTC
>TRBJ2-1|-|TRBD2|TRBV29-1
CSVEDIAPQAGYYNEQFF
TGCAGCGTTGAAGATATCGCCCCGCAAGCGGGGTACTACAATGAGCAGTTCTTC
>TRBJ2-3|many|-|TRBV2
CASRVADTQYF
TGTGCCAGCCGAGTGGCAGATACGCAGTATTTT
>TRBJ1-5|few|-|TRBV20-1
CSARVGYWQGWNQPQHF
TGCAGTGCTAGAGTGGGATACTGGCAGGGATGGAATCAGCCCCAGCATTTT
>TRBJ1-4|few|-|TRBV28
CASLHTAPATNEKLFF
TGTGCCAGCCTCCATACGGCACCCGCAACTAATGAAAAACTGTTTTTT
>TRBJ2-3|-|-|TRBV2
CASSFVEDTQYF
TGTGCCAGCAGCTTCGTAGAGGATACGCAGTATTTT
>TRBJ2-5|-|TRBD2|TRBV6-2/TRBV6-3
CASRQTSGKNEQYF
TGTGCCAGCAGGCAGACTAGCGGGAAGAATGAGCAGTACTTC
>TRBJ2-5|-|TRBD2|TRBV20-1
CSPSAGGETQYF
TGCAGTCCCTCAGCGGGAGGGGAGACCCAGTACTTC
>TRBJ1-2|-|TRBD1|TRBV3-1
CASSSRTGRASYTF
TGTGCCAGCAGCAGCCGGACAGGGAGAGCAAGCTACACCTTC
>TRBJ2-1|-|-|TRBV12-3/TRBV12-4
CAGSLIYNEQFF
TGTGCCGGCAGTTTAATCTACAATGAGCAGTTCTTC
>TRBJ2-2|-|-|TRBV4-1
CASSQDGAGELFF
TGCGCCAGCAGCCAAGATGGGGCCGGGGAGCTGTTTTTT
>TRBJ2-7|-|-|TRBV24-1
CASSFPTSSSYEQYF
TGTGCCAGCAGTTTTCCGACGTCGAGCTCCTACGAGCAGTACTTC
>TRBJ2-1|few|-|TRBV21-1
CASSKVSRVGGEQFF
TGTGCCAGCAGCAAAGTTTCCAGGGTGGGAGGTGAGCAGTTCTTC
>TRBJ2-7|few|-|TRBV12-3/TRBV12-4
CASSRWESTYEQYF
TGTGCCAGCAGTCGGTGGGAGAGTACCTACGAGCAGTACTTC
>TRBJ2-6|-|TRBD2|TRBV29-1
CSVPTSGASSGANVLTF
TGCAGCGTTCCAACTAGCGGGGCCTCCTCTGGGGCCAACGTCCTGACTTTC
>TRBJ1-1|-|-|TRBV20-1
CSARPYSTEAFF
TGCAGTGCTCGACCGTACAGCACTGAAGCTTTCTTT
>TRBJ2-7|-|TRBD2|TRBV6-6
CASSYFGTSGYEQYF
TGTGCCAGCAGTTACTTCGGGACTAGTGGTTACGAGCAGTACTTC
>TRBJ2-7|-|-|TRBV4-1
CASSQGYTSYEQYF
TGCGCCAGCAGCCAAGGCTATACCTCCTACGAGCAGTACTTC
>TRBJ2-7|few|TRBD2|TRBV29-1
CSARTSGISHTYNEQYF
TGCAGCGCTAGGACTAGCGGGATCAGTCACACATACAATGAGCAGTACTTC
>TRBJ1-2|-|TRBD1|TRBV7-9
CASSLDGEGAIGYTF
TGTGCCAGCAGCTTAGACGGGGAGGGGGCGATTGGCTACACCTTC
>TRBJ2-5|-|-|TRBV20-1
CSASVAGNQETQYF
TGCAGTGCTAGCGTGGCCGGGAACCAAGAGACCCAGTACTTC
>TRBJ2-5|few|-|TRBV20-1
CSARRAYQETQYF
TGCAGTGCTAGACGGGCATACCAAGAGACCCAGTACTTC
>TRBJ1-1|few|-|TRBV7-9
CASSPPWKVPNTEAFF
TGTGCCAGCAGCCCCCCCTGGAAGGTTCCGAACACTGAAGCTTTCTTT
>TRBJ2-2|few|TRBD2|TRBV6-1
CASTDSPQIAGGPVPGELFF
TGTGCCAGCACGGACAGCCCCCAGATAGCGGGAGGGCCAGTACCCGGGGAGCTGTTTTTT
>TRBJ2-4|-|-|TRBV6-6
CASSYAGDIQYF
TGTGCCAGCAGTTACGCAGGGGACATTCAGTACTTC
>TRBJ2-5|few|-|TRBV20-1
CSVYDSETQYF
TGCAGTGTGTATGATTCAGAGACCCAGTACTTC
>TRBJ2-7|-|TRBD2|TRBV28
CASSLAREGHEQYF
TGTGCCAGCAGTTTAGCCCGGGAGGGGCACGAGCAGTACTTC
>TRBJ2-7|few|TRBD2|TRBV6-5
CASSYVLPLAGLSYEQYF
TGTGCCAGCAGTTACGTATTGCCACTAGCGGGCCTCTCCTACGAGCAGTACTTC
>TRBJ2-1|-|-|TRBV9
CASSVETKFNEQFF
TGTGCCAGCAGCGTAGAGACTAAATTCAATGAGCAGTTCTTC
>TRBJ2-1|-|-|TRBV7-9
CASSLQGRRYTNGQFF
TGTGCCAGCAGCCTACAGGGGAGGAGGTACACGAATGGGCAGTTCTTC
>TRBJ2-7|-|-|TRBV7-2
CASSLGNSYNEQYF
TGTGCCAGCAGCTTGGGCAACTCCTACAATGAGCAGTACTTC
>TRBJ2-6|-|-|TRBV15
CATSRDGGASGANVLTF
TGTGCCACCAGCAGAGACGGCGGAGCCTCTGGGGCCAACGTCCTGACTTTC
>TRBJ2-7|many|TRBD1|TRBV12-3/TRBV12-4
CASTDGQAYEQYF
TGTGCCAGCACCGATGGACAGGCCTACGAGCAGTACTTC
>TRBJ2-3|few|-|TRBV4-1
CASSQERDRGDTQYF
TGCGCCAGCAGCCAAGAACGGGATAGAGGAGATACGCAGTATTTT
>TRBJ2-7|many|-|TRBV29-1
CSVVWRYEQYF
TGCAGCGTTGTGTGGCGATACGAGCAGTACTTC
>TRBJ1-1|-|-|TRBV18
CASSNHRGNTEAFF
TGTGCCAGCTCGAACCACCGGGGGAACACTGAAGCTTTCTTT
>TRBJ1-6|few|-|TRBV7-9
CASSLGGDKPLHF
TGTGCCAGCAGCTTAGGGGGCGACAAACCCCTCCACTTT
>TRBJ2-2|few|-|TRBV11-3
CASSLGGSGGGNTGELFF
TGTGCCAGCAGCTTAGGTGGTAGCGGAGGAGGGAACACCGGGGAGCTGTTTTTT
>TRBJ2-7|few|TRBD2|TRBV20-1
CSARLRTWTSGGGLSYEQYF
TGCAGTGCTAGACTCCGCACATGGACTAGCGGGGGGGGCCTCTCCTACGAGCAGTACTTC
>TRBJ2-7|-|-|TRBV25-1
CVSSGRTGLSSYEQYF
TGTGTCAGCAGTGGAAGAACCGGCCTTAGCTCCTACGAGCAGTACTTC
>TRBJ1-6|few|-|TRBV19
CASTGRGYNSPLHF
TGTGCCAGTACCGGCAGGGGCTATAATTCACCCCTCCACTTT